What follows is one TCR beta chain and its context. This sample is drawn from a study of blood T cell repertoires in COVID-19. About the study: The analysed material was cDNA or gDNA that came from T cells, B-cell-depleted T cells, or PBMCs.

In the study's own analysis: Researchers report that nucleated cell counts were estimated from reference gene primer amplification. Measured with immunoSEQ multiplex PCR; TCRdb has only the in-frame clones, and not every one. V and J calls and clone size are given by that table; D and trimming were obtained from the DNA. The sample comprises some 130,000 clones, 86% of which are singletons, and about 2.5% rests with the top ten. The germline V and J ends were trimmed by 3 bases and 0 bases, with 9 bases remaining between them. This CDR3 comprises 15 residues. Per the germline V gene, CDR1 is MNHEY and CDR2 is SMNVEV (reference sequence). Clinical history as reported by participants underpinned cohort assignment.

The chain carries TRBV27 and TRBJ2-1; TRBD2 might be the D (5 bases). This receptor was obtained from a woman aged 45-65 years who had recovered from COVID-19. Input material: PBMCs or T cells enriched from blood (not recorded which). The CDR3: CASSLVGVSYNEQFF. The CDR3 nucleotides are TGTGCCAGCAGTTTGGTCGGGGTCTCCTACAATGAGCAGTTCTTC.